The clone carrying this TCR beta chain was observed a single time. What it binds is not known. Data came from immunoSEQ multiplex PCR; TCRdb stores just in-frame clones and leaves some out. The data show fewer than 120,000 clones, 94% seen once. The data stem from a study of T cell responses to AZD1222 COVID-19 vaccine. Germline lookup yields CDR1 SGHRS and CDR2 YFSETQ. There are 16 residues in the CDR3. Trimming shortened V by 1 base and J by 1 base, and 13 bases separated the two germline ends. General observations from the study: Baseline serostatus was positive in only a handful of AZD1222 recipients.

V and J are TRBV5-1 and TRBJ2-3, with D unresolved. The source is an adult who received the AZD1222 COVID-19 vaccine. Sequenced material: peripheral blood, taken 28 days after the second AZD1222 dose. As DNA, the CDR3 is TGCGCCAGCAGCTTGACAGATGGTAGGGGCACAGATACGCAGTATTTT. Protein: CASSLTDGRGTDTQYF.